Presented here are 4 T cell receptor beta chains from one specimen sequenced in a study of blood T cell repertoires in COVID-19. The assay was immunoSEQ multiplex PCR, and TCRdb's table has in-frame clones only and misses some. Of more than 150,000 clones in the sample, about 83% were seen once. Sequencing input: peripheral blood. The receptor source for this set is a woman aged 18-30 years who had recovered from COVID-19.

This clone has only a few counts. In DNA, the CDR3 is TGTGCCAGCAGCTTGTCGGGGATTGGCAATCAGCCCCAGCATTTT. Amino acid sequence: CASSLSGIGNQPQHF. The chain uses TRBV5-6 and TRBJ1-5, with D unresolved. The germline CDR1 and CDR2 sequences are SGHDT and YYEEEE. This CDR3 contains 15 residues. V lost 1 base and J lost 2, with 10 bases in between. Based on the CDR3 plus reference TRBV5-6 and TRBJ1-5, the full variable domain is DAGVTQSPTHLIKTRGQQVTLRCSPKSGHDTVSWYQQALGQGPQFIFQYYEEEERQRGNFPDRFSGHQFPNYSSELNVNALLLGDSALYLCASSLSGIGNQPQHFGDGTRLSIL.

V is TRBV14 and J is TRBJ2-7, with D perhaps matching TRBD1 (6 bases). The length of the CDR3 is 15 residues. The V gene lost 4 bases and the J gene lost 7 bases, with 20 bases spanning the gap. The germline V gene has CDR1 SGHDN and CDR2 FVKESK. The CDR3 sequence: CASSLNQGRRGEQYF. DNA of the CDR3: TGTGCCAGCAGCCTAAATCAAGGCAGAAGGGGGGAGCAGTACTTC.

This sequence joins TRBV4-3 and TRBJ2-1, with D possibly matching TRBD2 (6 bases). CDR3 length: 13 amino acids. CDR1 and CDR2 (germline): LGHNA, YSLEER. V lost 4 bases and J 12 bases, leaving 16 bases between the germline ends. In DNA, the CDR3 is TGCGCCAGCAGCCCCCTTGTAACCGGGGGGCAGTTCTTC. Translated: CASSPLVTGGQFF.

The sample holds many counts of this clone. This chain links TRBV18 with TRBJ1-4, with 9 positions matching TRBD1. This CDR3 has 15 amino acids. Germline V gene lookup returns CDR1 KGHSH and CDR2 LQKENI. The ends lost 6 bases at V and 6 bases at J; junction bases unmatched: 8. The DNA for the CDR3 is TGTGCCAGCTCTCTCGGGTGGACAGGGGATGAAAAACTGTTTTTT. Its protein product is CASSLGWTGDEKLFF.